This record looks at one T cell receptor beta chain sequence and its context. What it binds is not known. Trimming removed 6 bases from V and 1 base from J, with 12 bases in between. CDR3 length equals 15 residues. Germline loops: CDR1 LNHDA, CDR2 SQIVND (reference sequence). The assay was immunoSEQ multiplex PCR, and TCRdb's table has in-frame clones only and misses some. The sample lists 68,000 or so clones, 86% occurring once. The data originate from a study of OX40 agonist ivuxolimab in advanced cancers. Study-level points and caveats: Partial responders at 0.1-3.0 mg/kg showed near-lowest clonal expansion. The CD4+ and CD8+ T cells in the blood had expanded clonally by week 6 at 0.1 to 3.0 mg/kg.

The material sequenced was CD4+ or CD8+ T cells sorted from blood, taken in a trial of the OX40 agonist ivuxolimab. The chain is built from TRBV19 and TRBJ2-2; D assignment may be TRBD1 or TRBD2 (5 bases each). The clonotype was recovered from an adult with an advanced solid tumor such as melanoma, head and neck, liver or kidney cancer. Here the CDR3 reads CASRSGTGNTGELFF. In DNA, the CDR3 is TGTGCCAGTAGATCAGGGACGGGGAACACCGGGGAGCTGTTTTTT.